This TCR beta chain was sequenced for a study of T cell responses to AZD1222 COVID-19 vaccine. CDR1 is SGHTA and CDR2 is FQGNSA in the germline V gene. The CDR3 length is 15 residues. After removal of 1 base from V and 4 bases from J, the junction contained 1 base not matched to a gene. As for this clone: Its antigen is undetermined.

General study findings and limits: Clonal diversity may have been underestimated in mostly white British donors.

Here immunoSEQ multiplex PCR was the method, and the copy in TCRdb shows in-frame clones only, minus some. The repertoire holds 80,000 or so clones, about 85% seen once, with approximately 1.5% in the top ten. The TCR sequence derives from an adult in good health. V is TRBV7-2 and J is TRBJ2-2; 9 nucleotides match TRBD2. The input for sequencing was peripheral blood, taken on day 0 of AZD1222 vaccination. The CDR3 DNA reads TGTGCCAGCAGCTTAGGTAGCGGGAGCACCGGGGAGCTGTTTTTT. Residues: CASSLGSGSTGELFF.